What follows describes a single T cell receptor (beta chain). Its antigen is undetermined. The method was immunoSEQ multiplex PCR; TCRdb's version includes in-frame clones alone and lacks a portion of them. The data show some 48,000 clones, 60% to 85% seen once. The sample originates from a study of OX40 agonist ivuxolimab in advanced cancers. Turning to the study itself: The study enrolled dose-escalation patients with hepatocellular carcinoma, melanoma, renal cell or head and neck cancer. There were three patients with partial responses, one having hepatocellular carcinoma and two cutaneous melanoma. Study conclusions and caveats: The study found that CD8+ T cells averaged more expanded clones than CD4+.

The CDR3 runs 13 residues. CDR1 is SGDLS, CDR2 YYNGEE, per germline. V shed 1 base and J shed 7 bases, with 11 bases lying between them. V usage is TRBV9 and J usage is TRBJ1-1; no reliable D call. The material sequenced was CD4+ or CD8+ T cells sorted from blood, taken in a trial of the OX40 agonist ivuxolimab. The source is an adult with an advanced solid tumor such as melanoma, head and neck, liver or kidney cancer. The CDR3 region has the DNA TGTGCCAGCAGCGTAACGGCAAATCATGAAGCTTTCTTT. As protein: CASSVTANHEAFF.